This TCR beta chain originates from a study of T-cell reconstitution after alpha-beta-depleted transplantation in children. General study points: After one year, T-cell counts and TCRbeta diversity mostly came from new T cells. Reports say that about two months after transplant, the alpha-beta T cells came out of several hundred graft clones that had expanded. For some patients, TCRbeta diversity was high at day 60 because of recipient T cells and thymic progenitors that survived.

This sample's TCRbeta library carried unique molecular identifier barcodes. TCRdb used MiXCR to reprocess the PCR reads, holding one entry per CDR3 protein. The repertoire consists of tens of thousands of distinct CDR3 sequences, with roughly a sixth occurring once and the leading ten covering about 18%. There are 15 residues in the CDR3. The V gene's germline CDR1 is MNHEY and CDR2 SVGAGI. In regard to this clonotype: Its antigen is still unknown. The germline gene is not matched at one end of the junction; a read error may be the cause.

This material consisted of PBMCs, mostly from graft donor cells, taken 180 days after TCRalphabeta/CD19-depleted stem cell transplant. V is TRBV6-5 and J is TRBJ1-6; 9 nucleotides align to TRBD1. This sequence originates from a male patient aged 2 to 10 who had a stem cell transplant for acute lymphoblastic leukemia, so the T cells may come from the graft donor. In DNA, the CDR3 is TGTGCCAGCAGTTACTCGGGACAGGGTAATTCACCCCTCCCCTTT. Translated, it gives CASSYSGQGNSPLPF.